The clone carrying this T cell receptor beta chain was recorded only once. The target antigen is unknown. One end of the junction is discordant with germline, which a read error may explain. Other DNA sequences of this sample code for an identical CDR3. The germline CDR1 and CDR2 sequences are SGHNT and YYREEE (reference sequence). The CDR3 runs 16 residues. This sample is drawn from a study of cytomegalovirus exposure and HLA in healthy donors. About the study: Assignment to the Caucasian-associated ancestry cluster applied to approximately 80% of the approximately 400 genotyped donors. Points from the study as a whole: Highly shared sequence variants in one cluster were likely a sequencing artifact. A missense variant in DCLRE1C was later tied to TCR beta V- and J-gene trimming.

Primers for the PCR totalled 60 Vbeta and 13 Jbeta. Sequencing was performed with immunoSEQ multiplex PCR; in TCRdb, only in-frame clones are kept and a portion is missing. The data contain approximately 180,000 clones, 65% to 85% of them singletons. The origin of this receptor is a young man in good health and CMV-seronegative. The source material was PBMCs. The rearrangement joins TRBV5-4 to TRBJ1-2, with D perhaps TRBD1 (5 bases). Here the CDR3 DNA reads TGTGCCAGCAGCTTGTACTGGACGGTGGACATCTATGGTTACACCTTC. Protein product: CASSLYWTVDIYGYTF.